Sequencing of this T cell receptor (beta chain) was carried out in a study of blood T cell repertoires in COVID-19. In the authors' workflow: Reference gene primer amplification gave estimated nucleated cell counts. Profiling relied on immunoSEQ multiplex PCR, and the TCRdb table lists in-frame clones only, not all of them. For V, J and clone size, that table is used; D and trimming come from the DNA. The sample has approximately 120,000 clones, more than 70% seen once. V was clipped by 2 bases and J by 3 bases; unmatched bases: 1. Germline loops: CDR1 SGHRS, CDR2 YFSETQ. The CDR3 spans 15 residues. This chain joins TRBV5-1 and TRBJ2-1; 11 bases match TRBD2. The sequence came from a man aged 80 or over with active or convalescent COVID-19. The sample taken for sequencing was peripheral blood. CDR3 bases: TGCGCCAGCAGCTTTGGGACTAGCGGCTACAATGAGCAGTTCTTC. Protein sequence: CASSFGTSGYNEQFF.